These 28 T cell receptor beta chains originate from one sample sequenced in a study of glioma-infiltrating T cells. Using RNA template, CDR3s of TCR alpha and beta were amplified with iRepertoire arm-PCR. MiXCR, applied by TCRdb to the multiplex PCR reads, yields one record per CDR3 protein. The repertoire holds about 17,000 distinct CDR3 sequences, with nearly 60% as singletons. The specimen was glioma tissue, nonneoplastic brain tissue, or PBMCs (not recorded which). These receptors were taken from a human donor with low-grade glioma or glioblastoma, undergoing nonglioma brain surgery, or in good health (not recorded which).

The V call is TRBV20-1, the J call TRBJ2-3; D possibly matches TRBD1 or TRBD2 (5 bases each). The germline V and J ends were trimmed by 1 base and 2 bases, with 13 bases remaining between them. This CDR3 contains 15 residues. CDR1 and CDR2 (germline): DFQATT, SNEGSKA (reference sequence). The DNA of the CDR3 is TGCAGTGCTAGAGGGGGACCCGGGGTCACAGATACGCAGTATTTT. Protein: CSARGGPGVTDTQYF.

This clonotype is medium-sized by share. The chain employs TRBV6-2 or TRBV6-3 and TRBJ2-3, with TRBD1 matching 7 bases. Per germline, CDR1 MNHEY and CDR2 SVGEGT. The CDR3 extends over 20 amino acids. V trimming: 1 base; J trimming: 0 bases; junction bases outside the gene matches: 16. The CDR3 loop is CASSYWAGTGELSSTDTQYF. In DNA, the CDR3 is TGTGCCAGCAGTTACTGGGCCGGTACAGGGGAACTAAGTAGCACAGATACGCAGTATTTT.

The chain joins TRBV20-1 to TRBJ2-2; 9 bases agree with TRBD2. The CDR3 totals 14 residues. The germline gives CDR1 DFQATT, CDR2 SNEGSKA (reference sequence). The ends lost 5 bases at V and 7 bases at J; junction bases unmatched: 8. This chain's CDR3 is CSARSGGYVGELFF. CDR3 nucleotide sequence: TGCAGTGCTCGAAGCGGGGGGTACGTCGGGGAGCTGTTTTTT.

The chain links TRBV20-1 to TRBJ2-1, with a weak D call TRBD2 (5 bases). V was trimmed by 4 bases and J by 12 bases, leaving 19 bases between them. The CDR3 runs 13 residues. In germline, CDR1 is DFQATT, CDR2 SNEGSKA (reference sequence). The CDR3 is CSATDSMKKVQFF. For the CDR3, the DNA is TGCAGTGCTACGGACTCGATGAAGAAAGTGCAGTTCTTC.

This clonotype was recorded many times. This chain links TRBV6-1 with TRBJ1-2; the match to TRBD1 covers 11 bases. The germline V gene has CDR1 MNHNS and CDR2 SASEGT. Trimming at V came to 6 bases and at J to 5 bases, leaving 14 bases not matched to a gene. The CDR3 totals 17 residues. The CDR3 sequence: CASRFGQGARDGYGYTF. CDR3 DNA: TGTGCCAGCAGATTCGGACAGGGGGCGCGGGATGGATATGGCTACACCTTC.

This chain uses TRBV20-1 with TRBJ1-5; TRBD1 is a possible D gene (6 bases). This CDR3 spans 14 amino acids. Germline V gene data show CDR1 as DFQATT and CDR2 as SNEGSKA (reference sequence). V gave up 7 bases and J gave up 2 bases, with 15 bases separating them. The CDR3 reads CSVDRTSGNQPQHF. The CDR3 coding sequence is TGCAGTGTCGACAGGACTTCGGGCAATCAGCCCCAGCATTTT.

The chain carries TRBV28 and TRBJ2-1; 10 nucleotides line up with TRBD2. The V and J ends lost 5 bases and 7 bases, in that order; junction bases with no gene match: 11. The CDR3 runs to 16 residues. The germline gives CDR1 MDHEN, CDR2 SYDVKM. The CDR3 DNA reads TGTGCCAGCAGTAAAGACACGGGACTAGCGAGAAATGAGCAGTTCTTC. Amino acid sequence: CASSKDTGLARNEQFF.

The CDR3 loop is CATMRYSNQPQHF. In DNA form, the CDR3 reads TGTGCCACCATGAGGTATAGCAATCAGCCCCAGCATTTT. J is TRBJ1-5 and V is TRBV24-1; D not certain. Deletions cut 8 bases from V and 0 bases from J, with 7 bases between. Germline lookup yields CDR1 KGHDR and CDR2 SFDVKD. This CDR3 is 13 amino acids long.

This clonotype was detected ten times or more. The V and J genes are TRBV19 and TRBJ2-1; the match to TRBD2 covers 7 bases. This CDR3 comprises 15 residues. Per germline, CDR1 LNHDA and CDR2 SQIVND (reference sequence). Trimming cost V 3 bases and J 4 bases; bases outside gene matches: 6. The CDR3: CASSILGLFYNEQFF. As DNA, the CDR3 is TGTGCCAGTAGTATTTTGGGACTATTTTACAATGAGCAGTTCTTC.

Within the sample, this clonotype is medium-sized. The V call is TRBV6-1, the J call TRBJ2-2, with unresolved D. V was shortened by 6 bases and J by 0 bases, with 14 bases between the two germline ends. CDR3 length: 16 residues. Germline V gives CDR1 MNHNS, CDR2 SASEGT. The DNA for the CDR3 is TGTGCCAGCAGCCAATCAAGGGTCGCGAACACCGGGGAGCTGTTTTTT. Encoded protein: CASSQSRVANTGELFF.

This chain joins TRBV7-2 and TRBJ2-2; the match to TRBD1 covers 11 bases. The CDR3 consists of 16 residues. Looked up from germline, CDR1 is SGHTA and CDR2 is FQGNSA. The trim removed 5 bases at V and 7 bases at J, leaving 9 bases unmatched. CDR3 nucleotide sequence: TGTGCCAGCAGCACCCGGACAGGGGGCGCTAACGGGGAGCTGTTTTTT. Translating it yields CASSTRTGGANGELFF.

By share, this clonotype ranks as medium-sized. The chain has TRBV6-6 and TRBJ2-7; D is unclear. Per the germline V gene, CDR1 is MNHNY and CDR2 is SVGAGI (reference sequence). CDR3 length: 15 residues. V lost 0 bases and J lost 0, with 9 bases in between. The CDR3 spells CASSYSADFSYEQYF. The CDR3, as DNA: TGTGCCAGCAGTTACTCGGCCGACTTCTCCTACGAGCAGTACTTC.

This clonotype was counted a single time. J is TRBJ1-4 and V is TRBV7-2; 10 bases align to TRBD1. CDR1 SGHTA and CDR2 FQGNSA come from the germline V gene. There are 14 residues in the CDR3. V was pared by 2 bases and J by 10 bases, with 4 bases of the junction left unmatched. CDR3: CASSLPGQGGKLFF. CDR3 DNA sequence: TGTGCCAGCAGCTTACCCGGACAGGGGGGAAAACTGTTTTTT.

The J gene is TRBJ2-7, the V gene TRBV27; no clear D. CDR3 size: 13 residues. CDR1 MNHEY and CDR2 SMNVEV come from the germline V gene (reference sequence). V lost 2 bases to trimming and J lost 4 bases, with 9 bases between them. This CDR3 reads CASSLRRLYEQYF. The DNA for the CDR3 is TGTGCCAGCAGTTTAAGGCGCCTGTACGAGCAGTACTTC.

Concerning this clonotype itself: Germline and junction disagree at one end, which may indicate a read error. This rearrangement joins TRBV19 to TRBJ2-1; TRBD2 aligns across 11 bases. The germline CDR1 and CDR2 sequences are LNHDA and SQIVND (reference sequence). The CDR3 consists of 15 residues. In DNA, the CDR3 is TGTGCCAGTAGTTTAACTAGCGGGGGCTACAATGAGCAGTCCTTC. This translates into CASSLTSGGYNEQSF.

The chain joins TRBV6-1 to TRBJ2-1; 8 bases line up with TRBD2. Germline V gene data show CDR1 as MNHNS and CDR2 as SASEGT. V was clipped by 7 bases and J by 3 bases; unmatched bases: 5. This CDR3 region has 14 residues. DNA for the CDR3: TGTGCCAGCACTGGACTAGCAGGCTACAATGAGCAGTTCTTC. Protein: CASTGLAGYNEQFF.

CDR3 sequence: CASSYGYGYTF. The CDR3 bases are TGTGCCAGCAGTTACGGGTATGGCTACACCTTC. This chain uses TRBV6-2 or TRBV6-3 with TRBJ1-2; no clear D gene. V was cut by 2 bases and J by 5 bases, with 3 bases left in between. The germline CDR1 and CDR2 sequences are MNHEY and SVGEGT. This CDR3 has 11 residues.

This clonotype was detected only once. V and J are TRBV28 and TRBJ2-1, with 11 bases that match TRBD1. Germline V gene data show CDR1 as MDHEN and CDR2 as SYDVKM. The CDR3 is 14 residues long. The junction had 5 bases not matched to a gene; V was cut back by 6 bases and J by 7 bases. The CDR3 sequence: CASSYWDRGNEQFF. The CDR3 coding sequence is TGTGCCAGCAGCTACTGGGACAGGGGGAATGAGCAGTTCTTC.

The gene calls are TRBV6-1 and TRBJ1-1; tentative D call: TRBD1 (6 bases). V gave up 10 bases and J gave up 1 base, with 13 bases separating them. The CDR3 is made up of 13 amino acids. CDR1 and CDR2 (germline): MNHNS, SASEGT. The CDR3 sequence: CATTRTANTEAFF. In DNA, the CDR3 is TGTGCCACCACAAGGACAGCGAACACTGAAGCTTTCTTT.

In DNA, the CDR3 is TGTGCCAGCAGTTTTGGGGTACCGGACACCATATATTTT. It codes for CASSFGVPDTIYF. The chain joins TRBV28 to TRBJ1-3; D is unclear. CDR3 length: 13 residues. Germline V gives CDR1 MDHEN, CDR2 SYDVKM. Between the trimmed V and J ends, which lost 3 bases and 8 bases, there was a span of 11 bases.

V usage is TRBV29-1 and J usage is TRBJ1-1; D might be TRBD1 (5 bases). From germline, CDR1 is SQVTM and CDR2 ANQGSEA. The CDR3 loop spans 11 amino acids. V was trimmed by 3 bases and J by 7 bases, leaving 9 bases between them. For the CDR3, the DNA is TGCAGCGTTGACAGGGCTATTGAAGCTTTCTTT. Amino acids: CSVDRAIEAFF. The full variable domain, in which reference TRBV29-1 and TRBJ1-1 provide the parts outside the CDR3, is SAVISQKPSRDICQRGTSLTIQCQVDSQVTMMFWYRQQPGQSLTLIATANQGSEATYESGFVIDKFPISRPNLTFSTLTVSNMSPEDSSIYLCSVDRAIEAFFGQGTRLTVV.

In this sample, this clonotype turned up a few times. J is TRBJ2-1 and V is TRBV6-5; D gene unclear. From germline, CDR1 is MNHEY and CDR2 SVGAGI. This CDR3 spans 13 amino acids. V was cut by 0 bases and J by 9 bases, with 9 bases left in between. CDR3: CASSYSAASEQFF. The CDR3, as DNA: TGTGCCAGCAGTTACTCGGCCGCTTCTGAGCAGTTCTTC.

This chain uses TRBV12-3 or TRBV12-4 with TRBJ2-2; 9 bases match TRBD1. This CDR3 is 15 amino acids long. Unmatched junction bases numbered 6, after V lost 7 bases and J lost 3 bases. The CDR3 loop is CASNLGQGDTGELFF. The CDR3 DNA reads as TGTGCCAGCAACCTGGGACAGGGAGACACCGGGGAGCTGTTTTTT.

The J gene is TRBJ2-1, the V gene TRBV20-1, with 7 positions matching TRBD2. The CDR3 is 11 amino acids. Germline-derived CDR1 and CDR2 are DFQATT and SNEGSKA (reference sequence). With 7 bases clipped from V and 15 bases from J, the junction kept 12 bases outside the gene matches. In DNA form, the CDR3 reads TGCAGTGATAGGCCCGGGACTACTCCGTTCTTC. Translation gives CSDRPGTTPFF.

As regards this clonotype: An end of the junction differs from the germline gene, which may be a read error. This sequence joins TRBV27 and TRBJ1-1; D possibly corresponds to TRBD1 (5 bases). Looked up from germline, CDR1 is MNHEY and CDR2 is SMNVEV (reference sequence). CDR3 length: 13 amino acids. The CDR3 region is CASSFGANTEAYF. The CDR3 DNA sequence: TGCGCCAGCAGTTTCGGGGCGAACACTGAAGCTTACTTT.

The chain recombines TRBV7-2 with TRBJ2-7, with a possible D match to TRBD2 (6 bases). The germline gives CDR1 SGHTA, CDR2 FQGNSA. With 1 base removed from V and 7 bases from J, the gap between germline ends came to 14 bases. The CDR3 covers 14 residues. DNA of the CDR3: TGTGCCAGCAGCTTAGTTAGCGGAGGCCTGGAGCAGTACTTC. This sequence encodes CASSLVSGGLEQYF.

V usage is TRBV6-1 and J usage is TRBJ2-3; D perhaps matches TRBD1 (6 bases). V was shortened by 3 bases and J by 2 bases, with 12 bases between the two germline ends. This CDR3 is built from 15 residues. The V gene's germline CDR1 is MNHNS and CDR2 SASEGT. The CDR3 protein is CASSDRGSVTDTQYF. The CDR3 DNA is TGTGCCAGCAGTGACAGGGGATCGGTCACAGATACGCAGTATTTT.

Ten or more counts support this clonotype. This chain links TRBV7-9 with TRBJ2-7; 10 bases align to TRBD1. Germline V gene data show CDR1 as SEHNR and CDR2 as FQNEAQ (reference sequence). The CDR3 has 14 amino acids. The ends lost 4 bases at V and 6 bases at J; junction bases unmatched: 6. For the CDR3, the DNA is TGTGCCAGCAGCTCATTCGACAGGGGGCCCGAGCAGTACTTC. This codes for CASSSFDRGPEQYF. Variable domain in full (rest from reference TRBV7-9 and TRBJ2-7): DTGVSQNPRHKITKRGQNVTFRCDPISEHNRLYWYRQTLGQGPEFLTYFQNEAQLEKSRLLSDRFSAERPKGSFSTLEIQRTEQGDSAMYLCASSSFDRGPEQYFGPGTRLTVT.